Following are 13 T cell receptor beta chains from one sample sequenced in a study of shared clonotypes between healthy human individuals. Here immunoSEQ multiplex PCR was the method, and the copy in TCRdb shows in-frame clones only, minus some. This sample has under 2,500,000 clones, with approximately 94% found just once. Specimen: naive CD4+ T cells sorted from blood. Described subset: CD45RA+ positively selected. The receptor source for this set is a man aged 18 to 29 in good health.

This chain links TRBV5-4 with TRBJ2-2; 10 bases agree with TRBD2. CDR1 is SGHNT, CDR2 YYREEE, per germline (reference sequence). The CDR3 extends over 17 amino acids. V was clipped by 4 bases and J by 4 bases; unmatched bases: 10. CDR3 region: CASSPTAGGPGTGELFF. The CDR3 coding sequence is TGTGCCAGCAGCCCCACAGCGGGAGGGCCGGGCACCGGGGAGCTGTTTTTT.

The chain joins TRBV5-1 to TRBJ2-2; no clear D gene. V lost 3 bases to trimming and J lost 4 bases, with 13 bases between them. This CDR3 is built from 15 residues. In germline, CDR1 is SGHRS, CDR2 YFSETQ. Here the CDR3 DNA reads TGCGCCAGCAGCTACGGGTCGTGGGGCACCGGGGAGCTGTTTTTT. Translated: CASSYGSWGTGELFF.

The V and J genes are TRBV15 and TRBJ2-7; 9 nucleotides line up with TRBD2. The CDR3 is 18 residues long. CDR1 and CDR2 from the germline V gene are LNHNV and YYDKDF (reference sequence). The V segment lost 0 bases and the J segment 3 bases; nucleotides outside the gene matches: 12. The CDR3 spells CATSRDSSSGKRNYEQYF. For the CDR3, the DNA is TGTGCCACCAGCAGAGATTCGTCTAGCGGGAAGAGGAACTACGAGCAGTACTTC.

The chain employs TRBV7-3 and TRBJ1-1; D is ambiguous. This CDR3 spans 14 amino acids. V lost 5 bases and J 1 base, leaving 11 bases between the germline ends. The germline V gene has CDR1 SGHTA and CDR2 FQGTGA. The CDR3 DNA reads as TGTGCCAGCAGCACCGGACTGAAGAACACTGAAGCTTTCTTT. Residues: CASSTGLKNTEAFF.

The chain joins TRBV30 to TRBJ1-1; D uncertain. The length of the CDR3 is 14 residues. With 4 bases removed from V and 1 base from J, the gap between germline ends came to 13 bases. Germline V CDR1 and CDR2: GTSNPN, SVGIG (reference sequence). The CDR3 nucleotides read TGTGCCTGGACCCGAGACACAAAGAACACTGAAGCTTTCTTT. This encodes CAWTRDTKNTEAFF.

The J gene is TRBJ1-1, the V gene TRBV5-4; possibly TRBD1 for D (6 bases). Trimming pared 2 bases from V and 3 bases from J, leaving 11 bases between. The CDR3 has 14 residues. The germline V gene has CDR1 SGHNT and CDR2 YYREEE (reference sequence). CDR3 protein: CASSFGGRDTEAFF. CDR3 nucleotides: TGTGCCAGCAGCTTCGGGGGGCGGGACACTGAAGCTTTCTTT. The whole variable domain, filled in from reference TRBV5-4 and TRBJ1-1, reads ETGVTQSPTHLIKTRGQQVTLRCSSQSGHNTVSWYQQALGQGPQFIFQYYREEENGRGNFPPRFSGLQFPNYSSELNVNALELDDSALYLCASSFGGRDTEAFFGQGTRLTVV.

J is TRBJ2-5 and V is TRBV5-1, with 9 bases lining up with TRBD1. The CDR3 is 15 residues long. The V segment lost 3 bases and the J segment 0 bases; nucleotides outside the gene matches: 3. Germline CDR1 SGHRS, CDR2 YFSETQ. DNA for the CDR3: TGCGCCAGCAGCTCAACAGGGGGCAACCAAGAGACCCAGTACTTC. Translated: CASSSTGGNQETQYF.

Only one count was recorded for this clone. CDR3 in DNA: TGTGCCAGCCAACTAGTACACACAGATACGCAGTATTTT. Translation: CASQLVHTDTQYF. This chain links TRBV2 with TRBJ2-3; tentatively, D is TRBD2 (5 bases). Germline loops: CDR1 SNHLY, CDR2 FYNNEI. Between the trimmed V and J ends, which lost 8 bases and 2 bases, there was a span of 11 bases. This CDR3 comprises 13 residues. The variable domain in full, completed from reference TRBV2 and TRBJ2-3, reads EPEVTQTPSHQVTQMGQEVILRCVPISNHLYFYWYRQILGQKVEFLVSFYNNEISEKSEIFDDQFSVERPDGSNFTLKIRSTKLEDSAMYFCASQLVHTDTQYFGPGTRLTVL.

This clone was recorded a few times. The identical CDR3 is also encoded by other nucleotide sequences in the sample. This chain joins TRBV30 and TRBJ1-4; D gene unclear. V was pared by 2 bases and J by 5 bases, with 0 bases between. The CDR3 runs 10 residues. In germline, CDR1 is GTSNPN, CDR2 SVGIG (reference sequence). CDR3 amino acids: CAWSNEKLFF. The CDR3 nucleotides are TGTGCCTGGAGTAATGAAAAACTGTTTTTT.

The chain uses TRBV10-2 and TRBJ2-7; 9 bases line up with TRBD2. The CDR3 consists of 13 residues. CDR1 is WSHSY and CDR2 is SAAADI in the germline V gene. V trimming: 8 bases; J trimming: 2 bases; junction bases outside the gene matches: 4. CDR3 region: CASLLAGAYEQYF. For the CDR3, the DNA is TGCGCCAGCCTACTAGCGGGCGCCTACGAGCAGTACTTC.

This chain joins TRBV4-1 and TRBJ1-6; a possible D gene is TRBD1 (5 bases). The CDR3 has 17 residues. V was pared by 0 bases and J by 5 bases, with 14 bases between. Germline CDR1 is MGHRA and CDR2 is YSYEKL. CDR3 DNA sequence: TGCGCCAGCAGCCAAGACGTTGAGACAGCCAATAATTCACCCCTCCACTTT. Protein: CASSQDVETANNSPLHF.

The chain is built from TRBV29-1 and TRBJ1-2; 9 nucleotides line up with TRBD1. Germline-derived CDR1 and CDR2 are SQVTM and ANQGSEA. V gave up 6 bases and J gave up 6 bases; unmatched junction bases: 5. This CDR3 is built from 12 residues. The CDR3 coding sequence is TGCAGCGTGGTGGGACAGGGAAATGGCTACACCTTC. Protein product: CSVVGQGNGYTF.

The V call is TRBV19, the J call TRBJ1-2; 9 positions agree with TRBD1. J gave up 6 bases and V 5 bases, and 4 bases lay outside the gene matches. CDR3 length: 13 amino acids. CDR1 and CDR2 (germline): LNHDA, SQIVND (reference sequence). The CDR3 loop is CASSVDRGDGYTF. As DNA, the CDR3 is TGTGCCAGTAGTGTGGACAGGGGTGATGGCTACACCTTC.